The next 30 T cell receptor beta chains were all read from a single sample in a study of OX40 agonist ivuxolimab in advanced cancers. Profiling relied on immunoSEQ multiplex PCR, and the TCRdb table lists in-frame clones only, not all of them. The table records some 76,000 clones, nearly 85% of them present only once. This material consisted of CD4+ or CD8+ T cells sorted from blood, taken in a trial of the OX40 agonist ivuxolimab. The receptor source for this set is an adult with an advanced solid tumor such as melanoma, head and neck, liver or kidney cancer.

The rearrangement uses TRBV18 and TRBJ1-2; 7 positions match TRBD1. This CDR3 has 13 amino acids. V trimming: 2 bases; J trimming: 4 bases; junction bases outside the gene matches: 1. CDR1 KGHSH and CDR2 LQKENI come from the germline V gene. This chain's CDR3 is CASSPAGGYGYTF. The CDR3 region has the DNA TGTGCCAGCTCACCAGCAGGGGGCTATGGCTACACCTTC.

The V and J genes are TRBV10-2 and TRBJ2-1; 9 bases are shared with TRBD1. Trimming at V came to 9 bases and at J to 7 bases, leaving 7 bases not matched to a gene. Per germline, CDR1 WSHSY and CDR2 SAAADI. The CDR3 sequence is 13 residues long. For the CDR3, the DNA is TGCGCCAGTACGGGACAGGGTCATAATGAGCAGTTCTTC. Its translation: CASTGQGHNEQFF.

J is TRBJ2-7 and V is TRBV9; D not resolved. The germline V and J ends were trimmed by 0 bases and 0 bases, with 7 bases remaining between them. CDR3 length: 14 residues. Germline CDR1 is SGDLS and CDR2 is YYNGEE. The CDR3 DNA follows: TGTGCCAGCAGCGTAGAGAAGTACTCCTACGAGCAGTACTTC. Translated, it gives CASSVEKYSYEQYF.

This sequence joins TRBV5-6 and TRBJ1-1; TRBD1 agrees at 7 bases. With 4 bases clipped from V and 3 bases from J, the junction kept 6 bases outside the gene matches. The CDR3 length is 14 residues. The germline V gene has CDR1 SGHDT and CDR2 YYEEEE. The CDR3 bases are TGTGCCAGCAGCAAGACCGGGACAGACACTGAAGCTTTCTTT. Amino acids: CASSKTGTDTEAFF.

This rearrangement joins TRBV6-5 to TRBJ1-2; TRBD1 is a possible D gene (5 bases). Trimming shortened V by 2 bases and J by 3 bases, and 16 bases separated the two germline ends. CDR3 length: 16 residues. From germline, CDR1 is MNHEY and CDR2 SVGAGI. DNA of the CDR3: TGTGCCAGCAGTTACACGGTATACGGGACGGACTATGGCTACACCTTC. Residues: CASSYTVYGTDYGYTF.

The V gene is TRBV7-9, the J gene TRBJ1-4, with D unclear. This CDR3 is built from 12 residues. The ends were cut back, 3 bases at V and 7 bases at J, with 6 bases in the middle. CDR1 is SEHNR and CDR2 is FQNEAQ in the germline V gene (reference sequence). CDR3 sequence (DNA): TGTGCCAGCAGCTTTGGTCTTGAAAAACTGTTTTTT. This sequence encodes CASSFGLEKLFF.

V and J are TRBV5-1 and TRBJ1-1, with no clear D. Germline V gene data show CDR1 as SGHRS and CDR2 as YFSETQ. V lost 2 bases and J lost 0, with 11 bases in between. This CDR3 has 15 residues. As DNA, the CDR3 is TGCGCCAGCAGCTTTGCTTCCGGGTTGAACACTGAAGCTTTCTTT. This encodes CASSFASGLNTEAFF.

This chain links TRBV10-3 with TRBJ1-5; 9 bases are shared with TRBD1. J was trimmed by 3 bases and V by 10 bases; bases with no gene match: 7. This CDR3 is 14 amino acids long. Germline CDR1 is ENHRY and CDR2 is SYGVKD. CDR3 loop: CATDRGAVNQPQHF. The CDR3 bases are TGTGCCACGGACAGGGGTGCGGTCAATCAGCCCCAGCATTTT.

This chain uses TRBV27 with TRBJ2-5; no clear D gene. This CDR3 has 12 residues. V lost 5 bases to trimming and J lost 4 bases, with 8 bases between them. CDR1 and CDR2 (germline): MNHEY, SMNVEV (reference sequence). The CDR3 sequence is CASSALGETQYF. In DNA form, the CDR3 reads TGTGCCAGCAGTGCCCTCGGAGAGACCCAGTACTTC.

The chain uses TRBV7-9 and TRBJ2-5, with D perhaps being TRBD1 or TRBD2 (5 bases each). The V end was cut by 5 bases, the J end by 4 bases, with 17 bases between. The CDR3 loop spans 15 amino acids. Germline assignment: CDR1 SEHNR and CDR2 FQNEAQ (reference sequence). This CDR3 reads CASSLGTPEGETQYF. CDR3 nucleotide sequence: TGTGCCAGCAGCCTTGGGACCCCCGAAGGAGAGACCCAGTACTTC.

This clone showed up just a few times. The V and J genes are TRBV5-1 and TRBJ1-3; a possible D gene is TRBD1 (6 bases). The V gene's germline CDR1 is SGHRS and CDR2 YFSETQ. The ends were cut back, 5 bases at V and 8 bases at J, with 17 bases in the middle. The CDR3 runs 14 residues. CDR3 DNA sequence: TGCGCCAGCAGTACCGGACAGATCTCGGACACCATATATTTT. Its translation is CASSTGQISDTIYF.

The V and J genes are TRBV18 and TRBJ1-5; 9 bases align to TRBD1. Unmatched junction bases numbered 6, after V lost 6 bases and J lost 0 bases. The CDR3 has 16 amino acids. CDR1 is KGHSH and CDR2 is LQKENI in the germline V gene. In DNA form, the CDR3 reads TGTGCCAGCTCCGGGACAGGGACCTATAGCAATCAGCCCCAGCATTTT. It translates to CASSGTGTYSNQPQHF.

V and J are TRBV11-1 and TRBJ2-1; D gene unclear. CDR1 and CDR2 (germline): SGHAT, FQDESV (reference sequence). V was clipped by 5 bases and J by 5 bases, with 19 bases between them. The CDR3 has 16 amino acids. CDR3 nucleotide sequence: TGTGCCAGCAGCGCAAGCCTTGGTTCGCTAAACAATGAGCAGTTCTTC. The encoded protein is CASSASLGSLNNEQFF.

The J gene is TRBJ1-3, the V gene TRBV30; TRBD1 matches at 8 bases. The length of the CDR3 is 14 residues. The trim removed 2 bases at V and 2 bases at J, leaving 2 bases unmatched. CDR1 GTSNPN and CDR2 SVGIG come from the germline V gene (reference sequence). The CDR3 DNA reads as TGTGCCTGGAGTAAACAGGGGGCTGGAAACACCATATATTTT. It encodes CAWSKQGAGNTIYF.

This chain links TRBV19 with TRBJ2-5; D is undetermined. CDR3 size: 15 residues. V lost 0 bases to trimming and J lost 2 bases, with 10 bases between them. Germline assignment: CDR1 LNHDA and CDR2 SQIVND (reference sequence). The CDR3 coding sequence is TGTGCCAGTAGTATAGAGTATTTCAGTCAAGAGACCCAGTACTTC. The encoded protein is CASSIEYFSQETQYF.

This chain's CDR3 is CASSWKTSGGESTGELFF. The CDR3 DNA follows: TGTGCCAGCAGCTGGAAGACTAGCGGGGGAGAAAGCACCGGGGAGCTGTTTTTT. V is TRBV7-2 and J is TRBJ2-2, with TRBD2 matching over 12 bases. Unmatched junction bases numbered 10, after V lost 4 bases and J lost 4 bases. CDR3 length equals 18 residues. Germline V lookup: CDR1 SGHTA, CDR2 FQGNSA. The complete variable domain, with remaining parts taken from reference TRBV7-2 and TRBJ2-2, reads GAGVSQSPSNKVTEKGKDVELRCDPISGHTALYWYRQSLGQGLEFLIYFQGNSAPDKSGLPSDRFSAERTGGSVSTLTIQRTQQEDSAVYLCASSWKTSGGESTGELFFGEGSRLTVL.

V and J are TRBV5-5 and TRBJ1-2; 7 nucleotides align to TRBD1. This CDR3 region has 13 residues. Unmatched junction bases numbered 1, after V lost 2 bases and J lost 3 bases. Germline CDR1 is SGHKS and CDR2 is YYEKEE (reference sequence). CDR3 protein: CASSLGTDYGYTF. CDR3 sequence (DNA): TGTGCCAGCAGCTTAGGGACAGACTATGGCTACACCTTC.

The chain has TRBV28 and TRBJ1-2; D perhaps matches TRBD1 (5 bases). CDR3 size: 14 residues. Per the germline V gene, CDR1 is MDHEN and CDR2 is SYDVKM. V lost 5 bases to trimming and J lost 6 bases, with 16 bases between them. The CDR3: CASSSPGPWDGYTF. The CDR3 nucleotides are TGTGCCAGCAGTAGTCCGGGGCCCTGGGATGGCTACACCTTC.

This chain's CDR3 is CASSVVEAARQPQHF. The CDR3, as DNA: TGCGCCAGCAGCGTCGTGGAGGCAGCCAGGCAGCCCCAGCATTTT. The chain employs TRBV4-1 and TRBJ1-5; D uncertain. The germline V and J ends were trimmed by 5 bases and 7 bases, with 18 bases remaining between them. Germline V gene data show CDR1 as MGHRA and CDR2 as YSYEKL. The CDR3 runs to 15 residues.

This clone was counted a single time. This rearrangement joins TRBV7-2 to TRBJ1-2; D not resolved. From germline, CDR1 is SGHTA and CDR2 FQGNSA. V gave up 4 bases and J gave up 5 bases, with 14 bases separating them. The CDR3 totals 14 residues. The CDR3 sequence is CASSSGPTKYGYTF. CDR3 DNA: TGTGCCAGCAGCTCCGGCCCGACGAAGTATGGCTACACCTTC.

The rearrangement joins TRBV5-1 to TRBJ1-1; 12 bases fit TRBD1. The ends lost 5 bases at V and 12 bases at J; junction bases unmatched: 8. CDR3 size: 13 residues. The germline V gene encodes CDR1 SGHRS and CDR2 YFSETQ. The CDR3 bases are TGCGCCAGCAGTTCGGGACAGGGGGCGGAATCTTTCTTT. As protein: CASSSGQGAESFF.

On this clone: The sample has other DNA sequences that encode this CDR3 too. The genes are TRBV18 and TRBJ2-2; no definite D call. The CDR3 is made up of 12 amino acids. The germline CDR1 and CDR2 sequences are KGHSH and LQKENI. V was cut by 3 bases and J by 4 bases, with 3 bases left in between. The CDR3 loop is CASSPGTGELFF. CDR3 DNA: TGTGCCAGCTCACCGGGCACCGGGGAGCTGTTTTTT. The full variable domain, its missing parts supplied by reference TRBV18 and TRBJ2-2, is NAGVMQNPRHLVRRRGQEARLRCSPMKGHSHVYWYRQLPEEGLKFMVYLQKENIIDESGMPKERFSAEFPKEGPSILRIQQVVRGDSAAYFCASSPGTGELFFGEGSRLTVL.

The chain couples TRBV7-6 to TRBJ2-7; the D is unclear. V was shortened by 10 bases and J by 5 bases, with 9 bases between the two germline ends. There are 10 residues in the CDR3. CDR1 SGHVS and CDR2 FNYEAQ come from the germline V gene. CDR3 sequence: CATGQDEQYF. DNA of the CDR3: TGTGCCACCGGTCAGGACGAGCAGTACTTC.

V is TRBV19 and J is TRBJ1-2; D not resolved. Germline lookup yields CDR1 LNHDA and CDR2 SQIVND (reference sequence). This CDR3 has 13 amino acids. V was pared by 6 bases and J by 1 base, with 9 bases between. The CDR3 bases are TGTGCCAGTAGAAGCCCCAGTAACTATGGCTACACCTTC. Its translation is CASRSPSNYGYTF.

J is TRBJ2-7 and V is TRBV29-1, with 7 bases that match TRBD2. The CDR3 has 11 amino acids. Germline V gene lookup returns CDR1 SQVTM and CDR2 ANQGSEA. The V segment lost 4 bases and the J segment 12 bases; nucleotides outside the gene matches: 9. The CDR3 nucleotides are TGCAGCGTTGTAGGCGGGAGTACGTTGTACTTC. Amino acid sequence: CSVVGGSTLYF.

A few counts support this clone. The chain combines TRBV2 with TRBJ1-2; perhaps TRBD1 as D (6 bases). Germline assignment: CDR1 SNHLY and CDR2 FYNNEI. V dropped 4 bases and J dropped 4 bases, with 7 bases sitting between them. This CDR3 contains 12 residues. CDR3: CASSAQGYGYTF. The CDR3 DNA follows: TGTGCCAGCAGTGCACAGGGCTATGGCTACACCTTC.

This chain uses TRBV5-4 with TRBJ1-5; 10 bases are a match to TRBD1. Trimming removed 5 bases from V and 3 bases from J; junction bases left unmatched: 8. Germline CDR1 is SGHNT and CDR2 is YYREEE (reference sequence). This CDR3 spans 16 amino acids. CDR3 sequence: CASSPGQGNVNQPQHF. The CDR3 coding sequence is TGTGCCAGCAGTCCGGGACAGGGGAACGTCAATCAGCCCCAGCATTTT.

This rearrangement joins TRBV6-5 to TRBJ1-5; D uncertain. Germline loops: CDR1 MNHEY, CDR2 SVGAGI. V was clipped by 2 bases and J by 5 bases, with 10 bases between them. The CDR3 extends over 14 amino acids. Written as DNA, the CDR3 is TGTGCCAGCAGTTACGGGCAGTGGGATCAGCCCCAGCATTTT. It codes for CASSYGQWDQPQHF.

This chain links TRBV30 with TRBJ2-7; possible D gene TRBD2, 5 bases. Germline CDR1 and CDR2: GTSNPN and SVGIG (reference sequence). Between the trimmed V and J ends, which lost 0 bases and 5 bases, there was a span of 14 bases. CDR3 length: 14 residues. CDR3 in amino acids: CAWSVRRAGDEQYF. As DNA, the CDR3 is TGTGCCTGGAGTGTACGAAGGGCCGGGGACGAGCAGTACTTC.

This rearrangement joins TRBV7-2 to TRBJ2-3, with TRBD2 identical over 11 bases. Germline V lookup: CDR1 SGHTA, CDR2 FQGNSA. The V and J ends lost 6 bases and 9 bases, in that order; junction bases with no gene match: 11. This CDR3 has 15 residues. CDR3 loop: CASSPTSGSGGTQYF. The CDR3 nucleotides are TGTGCCAGCAGTCCAACTAGCGGGAGTGGGGGGACGCAGTATTTT. Based on the CDR3 plus reference TRBV7-2 and TRBJ2-3, the full variable domain is GAGVSQSPSNKVTEKGKDVELRCDPISGHTALYWYRQSLGQGLEFLIYFQGNSAPDKSGLPSDRFSAERTGGSVSTLTIQRTQQEDSAVYLCASSPTSGSGGTQYFGPGTRLTVL.